The TCR beta chain under discussion was sequenced for a study of T cell responses to AZD1222 COVID-19 vaccine. General study findings and limits: Among AZD1222 vaccinees, only five or six were seropositive at baseline. Repertoire sampling was restricted to post-peak T cell response timepoints.

This clone was seen only once. Its specificity is unknown. This table comes from immunoSEQ multiplex PCR, and its TCRdb copy is limited to in-frame clones, with some not included. In the table there are under 200,000 clones, around 92% of which are singletons. This TCR was sampled from an adult in good health. The specimen comprised peripheral blood, sampled on day 0 of AZD1222 vaccination.

The DNA for the CDR3 is TGTGCCAGCAGCTTATTAACTAGCGGGAGCTCCTACGAGCAGTACTTC. It is translated as CASSLLTSGSSYEQYF. This sequence joins TRBV7-2 and TRBJ2-7; 11 bases align to TRBD2. Losses at the gene ends were 2 bases for V and 0 bases for J; bases not matched to a gene: 3. Germline CDR1 is SGHTA and CDR2 is FQGNSA. The CDR3 totals 16 residues.